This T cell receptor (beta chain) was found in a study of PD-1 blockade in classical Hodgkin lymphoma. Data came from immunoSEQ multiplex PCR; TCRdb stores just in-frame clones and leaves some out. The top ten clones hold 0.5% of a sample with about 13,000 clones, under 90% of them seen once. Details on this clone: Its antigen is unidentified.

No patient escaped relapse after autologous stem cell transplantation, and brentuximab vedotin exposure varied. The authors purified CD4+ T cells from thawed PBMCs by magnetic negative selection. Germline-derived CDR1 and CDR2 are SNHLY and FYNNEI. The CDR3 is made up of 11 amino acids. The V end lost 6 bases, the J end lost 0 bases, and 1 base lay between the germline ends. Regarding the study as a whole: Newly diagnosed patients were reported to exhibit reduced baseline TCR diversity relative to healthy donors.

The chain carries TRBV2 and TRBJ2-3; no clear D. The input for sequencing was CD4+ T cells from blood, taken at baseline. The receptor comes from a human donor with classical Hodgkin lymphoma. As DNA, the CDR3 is TGTGCCAGCAGAAGCACAGATACGCAGTATTTT. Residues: CASRSTDTQYF. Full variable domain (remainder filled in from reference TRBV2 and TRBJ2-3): EPEVTQTPSHQVTQMGQEVILRCVPISNHLYFYWYRQILGQKVEFLVSFYNNEISEKSEIFDDQFSVERPDGSNFTLKIRSTKLEDSAMYFCASRSTDTQYFGPGTRLTVL.